This T cell receptor beta chain emerged from a study of T cell responses to AZD1222 COVID-19 vaccine. In its sample, this clone was seen once. The antigen remains unidentified. Clones were read by immunoSEQ multiplex PCR, and TCRdb kept only the in-frame ones, dropping some. The sample records some 130,000 clones, 75% to 90% being singletons. Study-wide results and caveats: Without day 14 samples, only post-peak T cell repertoires were studied.

Recipients boosted at about 4 weeks or about 12 weeks are pooled. The CDR3 has 13 residues. The ends were cut back, 4 bases at V and 4 bases at J, with 9 bases in the middle. The germline V gene encodes CDR1 SGHRS and CDR2 YFSETQ. This receptor was identified in an adult who received the AZD1222 COVID-19 vaccine. V gene TRBV5-1 combines with J gene TRBJ1-3; D is uncertain. The specimen comprised peripheral blood, sampled 28 days after the second AZD1222 dose. The CDR3 bases are TGCGCCAGCAGCGATGGCCCGGGAAACACCATATATTTT. Translating gives CASSDGPGNTIYF.